This T cell receptor (beta chain) was recorded in a study of vaccination effects on CD4 cells after COVID-19. In the study overall: A few convalescent patients underwent early and late post-vaccination sampling. Post-vaccine sample collection fell at a median of 72 days after the second dose. Study-wide findings and caveats: The study found that post-vaccine spike-reactive clones in convalescents were mainly new vaccine-induced clones. In the study, convalescent patients were few, and early post-infection timepoints were absent.

Notes on this clone: The antigen is not known.

Profiling relied on immunoSEQ multiplex PCR, and the TCRdb table lists in-frame clones only, not all of them. The sample has approximately 40,000 clones; 76% are singletons. This CDR3 has 16 residues. The V segment lost 1 base and the J segment 2 bases; nucleotides outside the gene matches: 5. Looked up from germline, CDR1 is SGHDN and CDR2 is FVKESK. Cultured cells yielded isolated CD4+ T cells after 10 days. The person had PCR-confirmed SARS-CoV-2 infection between March and December 2020. All participants had two doses of either the BNT162b2 or mRNA-1273 vaccine. This chain joins TRBV14 and TRBJ2-1, with 7 bases that match TRBD2. The sequence came from a human donor who had a prior SARS-CoV-2 infection. Sequencing used CD4+ T cells from PBMCs cultured without peptide, obtained after COVID-19 vaccination. The CDR3 is CASSQGRGRTYNEQFF. The CDR3 bases are TGTGCCAGCAGCCAAGGGCGCGGGAGAACCTACAATGAGCAGTTCTTC.